The T cell receptor beta chain described here comes from a study of T cell responses to AZD1222 COVID-19 vaccine. With V trimmed by 6 bases and J by 3 bases, 13 bases remained unmatched. CDR3 length: 16 residues. CDR1 and CDR2 (germline): MNHNS, SASEGT. TCRdb keeps only in-frame clones here, not all; method: immunoSEQ multiplex PCR. Of tens of thousands of clones listed, over 70% are singletons. The receptor was derived from an adult who received the AZD1222 COVID-19 vaccine. The chain has TRBV6-1 and TRBJ2-7, with TRBD2 matching 8 bases. The sequenced sample was peripheral blood, obtained 28 days after the second AZD1222 dose. The CDR3 is CASSETRGLAHYEQYF. CDR3 bases: TGTGCCAGCAGCGAAACTCGCGGACTAGCACACTACGAGCAGTACTTC.